A single sample gave rise to the 10 T cell receptor beta chains below, sequenced in a study of shared clonotypes between healthy human individuals (dated by TCRdb to about 2020). The method was the immunoSEQ multiplex PCR assay. This is the immuneACCESS table as TCRdb keeps it, with only in-frame sequences that have V and J called. A part of the clones is gone; compared with another copy, unresolved V genes explain less than half, and the rest is unexplained. This sample is represented by around 600,000 clones; nearly 98% of them were singletons. Roughly 0.29% of the sample goes to the ten largest clones. CD8 naive samples were obtained by positive selection for CCR7 among CD45RO-negative cells, yielding a CD45RA+CCR7+ population from which TemRA cells were excluded. Sequences were obtained from naive CD8+ T cells sorted from blood. The sample's cell subset or site label, in plain terms: CD45RA+CCR7+. Receptor source: a young man in good health.

V is TRBV7-6 and J is TRBJ2-1, with 10 bases that match TRBD2. The CDR3 length is 16 residues. The V segment lost 5 bases and the J segment 1 base; nucleotides outside the gene matches: 5. The germline V gene encodes CDR1 SGHVS and CDR2 FNYEAQ. The CDR3 protein is CASSTPSGSSYNEQFF. The CDR3 DNA is TGTGCCAGCAGCACCCCTAGCGGGAGTTCCTACAATGAGCAGTTCTTC.

The chain links TRBV18 to TRBJ2-3, with TRBD1 matching 7 bases. This CDR3 contains 15 residues. V was clipped by 4 bases and J by 2 bases; unmatched bases: 6. In germline, CDR1 is KGHSH, CDR2 LQKENI. CDR3: CASSHTGQPTDTQYF. Written as DNA, the CDR3 is TGTGCCAGCTCACACACGGGACAGCCCACAGATACGCAGTATTTT.

The gene calls are TRBV29-1 and TRBJ2-2; D gene uncertain. The CDR3 length is 15 residues. In germline, CDR1 is SQVTM, CDR2 ANQGSEA. Trimming removed 2 bases at V and 1 base at J, with 11 bases between. This CDR3 is CSVESRRGNTGELFF. The CDR3, as DNA: TGCAGCGTTGAAAGTCGGCGAGGGAACACCGGGGAGCTGTTTTTT.

This sequence joins TRBV5-4 and TRBJ2-2; D gene uncertain. Germline CDR1 SGHNT, CDR2 YYREEE (reference sequence). The CDR3 is made up of 13 amino acids. V lost 0 bases to trimming and J lost 9 bases, with 9 bases between them. The CDR3 sequence: CASSLGLQRELFF. For the CDR3, the DNA is TGTGCCAGCAGCTTGGGGCTACAAAGGGAGCTGTTTTTT.

CDR3: CASIQRAGASFYEQYF. The CDR3 DNA reads TGTGCCAGCATCCAACGGGCAGGGGCAAGCTTCTACGAGCAGTACTTC. The gene calls are TRBV27 and TRBJ2-7; TRBD1 is a possible D gene (6 bases). This CDR3 is 16 amino acids long. Trimming shortened V by 7 bases and J by 3 bases, and 22 bases separated the two germline ends. The germline gives CDR1 MNHEY, CDR2 SMNVEV (reference sequence).

Details on this clone: Distinct nucleotide sequences in the sample also encode this CDR3. V is TRBV10-1 and J is TRBJ2-3; D call uncertain. There are 13 residues in the CDR3. Germline-derived CDR1 and CDR2 are WNHNN and SYGVQD (reference sequence). Trimming took off 2 bases at V and 3 bases at J, with 6 bases between the two ends. The CDR3 region is CASSEGPTDTQYF. CDR3 sequence (DNA): TGCGCCAGCAGTGAGGGACCTACAGATACGCAGTATTTT.

This clone appeared a few times. The J gene is TRBJ1-2, the V gene TRBV7-9; the match to TRBD1 covers 7 bases. Looked up from germline, CDR1 is SEHNR and CDR2 is FQNEAQ (reference sequence). The CDR3 loop spans 15 amino acids. V trimming: 5 bases; J trimming: 2 bases; junction bases outside the gene matches: 8. The CDR3 spells CASSIGPDRNYGYTF. CDR3 sequence (DNA): TGTGCCAGCAGCATCGGCCCGGACAGGAACTATGGCTACACCTTC.

The chain is built from TRBV11-2 and TRBJ2-2; possible D gene TRBD1, 6 bases. The length of the CDR3 is 16 residues. The germline CDR1 and CDR2 sequences are SGHAT and FQNNGV. V was cut by 5 bases and J by 4 bases, with 17 bases left in between. The chain's CDR3 is CASSRSGGRVTGELFF. The CDR3 DNA reads TGTGCCAGCAGCCGTAGTGGGGGCCGGGTCACCGGGGAGCTGTTTTTT.

The chain uses TRBV5-1 and TRBJ2-5; TRBD2 matches at 9 bases. CDR1 is SGHRS, CDR2 YFSETQ, per germline. The J segment lost 4 bases and the V segment lost 1 base, leaving 8 bases of the junction unmatched. The CDR3 is 16 amino acids. The CDR3 sequence: CASSLLSGSGGETQYF. Here the CDR3 DNA reads TGCGCCAGCAGCTTGCTTAGCGGGAGTGGGGGAGAGACCCAGTACTTC.

The V gene is TRBV7-6, the J gene TRBJ2-5; D is unresolved. V dropped 2 bases and J dropped 0 bases, with 10 bases sitting between them. This CDR3 spans 15 amino acids. The germline CDR1 and CDR2 sequences are SGHVS and FNYEAQ. The CDR3: CASSLLVGYQETQYF. In DNA form, the CDR3 reads TGTGCCAGCAGCTTATTGGTGGGGTACCAAGAGACCCAGTACTTC.